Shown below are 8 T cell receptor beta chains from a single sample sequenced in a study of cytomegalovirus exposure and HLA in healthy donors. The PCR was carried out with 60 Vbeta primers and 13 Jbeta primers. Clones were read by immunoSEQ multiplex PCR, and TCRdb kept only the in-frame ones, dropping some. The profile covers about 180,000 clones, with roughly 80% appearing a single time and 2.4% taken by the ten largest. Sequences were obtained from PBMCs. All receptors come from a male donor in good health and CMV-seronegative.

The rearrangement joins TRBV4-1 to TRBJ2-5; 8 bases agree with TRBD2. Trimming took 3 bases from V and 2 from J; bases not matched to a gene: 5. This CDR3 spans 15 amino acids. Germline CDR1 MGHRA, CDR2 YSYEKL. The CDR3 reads CASSHGRGVQETQYF. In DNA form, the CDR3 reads TGCGCCAGCAGCCACGGGAGGGGGGTGCAAGAGACCCAGTACTTC.

CDR3: CASSWDRAVNEQYF. CDR3 DNA sequence: TGTGCCAGCAGCTGGGACAGGGCCGTTAACGAGCAGTACTTC. The genes are TRBV7-2 and TRBJ2-7, with 9 bases fitting TRBD1. J lost 5 bases, V lost 4 bases, and 6 bases had no gene match. The germline CDR1 and CDR2 sequences are SGHTA and FQGNSA. The CDR3 extends over 14 amino acids.

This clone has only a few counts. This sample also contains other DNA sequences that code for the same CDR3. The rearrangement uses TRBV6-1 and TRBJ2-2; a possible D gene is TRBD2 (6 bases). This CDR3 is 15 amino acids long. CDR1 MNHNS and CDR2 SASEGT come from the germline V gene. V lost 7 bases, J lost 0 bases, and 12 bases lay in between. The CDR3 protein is CASTSGGANTGELFF. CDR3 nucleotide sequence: TGTGCCAGCACTTCGGGCGGGGCGAACACCGGGGAGCTGTTTTTT.

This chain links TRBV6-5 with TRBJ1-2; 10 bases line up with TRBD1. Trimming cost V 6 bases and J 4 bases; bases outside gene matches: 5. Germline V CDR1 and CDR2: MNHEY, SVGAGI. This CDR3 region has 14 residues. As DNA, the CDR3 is TGTGCCAGCAGCCCGACAGGGGGCGGCTATGGCTACACCTTC. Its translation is CASSPTGGGYGYTF.

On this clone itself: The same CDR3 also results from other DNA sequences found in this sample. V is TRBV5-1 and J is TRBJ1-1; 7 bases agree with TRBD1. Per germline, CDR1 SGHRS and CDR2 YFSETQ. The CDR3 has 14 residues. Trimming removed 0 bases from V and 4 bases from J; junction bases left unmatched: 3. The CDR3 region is CASSLGQGGTEAFF. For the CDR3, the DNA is TGCGCCAGCAGCTTGGGTCAGGGGGGCACTGAAGCTTTCTTT.

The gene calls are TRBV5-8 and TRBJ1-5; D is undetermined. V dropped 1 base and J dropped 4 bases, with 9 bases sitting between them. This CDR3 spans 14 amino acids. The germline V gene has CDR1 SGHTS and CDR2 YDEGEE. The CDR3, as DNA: TGTGCCAGCAGCTTGATAGTAATGAATCAGCCCCAGCATTTT. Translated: CASSLIVMNQPQHF.

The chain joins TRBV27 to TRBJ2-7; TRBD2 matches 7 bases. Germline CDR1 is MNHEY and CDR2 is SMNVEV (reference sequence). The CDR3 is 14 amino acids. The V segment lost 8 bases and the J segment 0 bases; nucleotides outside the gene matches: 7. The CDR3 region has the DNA TGTGCCAGCGGGGGGGATAAGCTCTCCTACGAGCAGTACTTC. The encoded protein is CASGGDKLSYEQYF.

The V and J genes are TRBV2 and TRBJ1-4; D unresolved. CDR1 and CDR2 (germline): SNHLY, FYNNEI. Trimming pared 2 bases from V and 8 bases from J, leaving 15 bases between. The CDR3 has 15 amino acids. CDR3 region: CASSELLQVEEKLFF. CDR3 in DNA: TGTGCCAGCAGTGAATTACTCCAGGTAGAAGAAAAACTGTTTTTT.